Shown below are 32 T cell receptor beta chains from a single sample sequenced in a study of blood T cell repertoires in COVID-19 (dated by TCRdb to the early 2020s). The method was the immunoSEQ multiplex PCR assay. TCRdb mirrors the immuneACCESS table, restricted to in-frame sequences. Some clones are absent from its copies; in checked studies, under half trace to an unresolved V gene, and the reason for the others is unknown. The sample table lists about 150,000 clones, 70% to 90% of them with a count of one. The ten top clones hold under 8.5% of the sample. The source material was peripheral blood. The receptors shown here come from a woman aged 55 to 70 with COVID-19, enrolled during active disease.

The chain is built from TRBV19 and TRBJ1-1, with 7 bases aligning to TRBD1. Germline V lookup: CDR1 LNHDA, CDR2 SQIVND (reference sequence). This CDR3 spans 14 amino acids. J gave up 1 base and V 5 bases, and 4 bases lay outside the gene matches. CDR3 sequence reads: CASSYQGGNTEAFF. In DNA form, the CDR3 reads TGTGCCAGTAGTTACCAGGGGGGGAACACTGAAGCTTTCTTT.

J is TRBJ2-1 and V is TRBV11-2; 9 positions match TRBD2. Germline V gives CDR1 SGHAT, CDR2 FQNNGV. The V gene end was trimmed by 5 bases and the J gene end by 6 bases; junction bases not matched to a gene: 8. CDR3 length equals 15 residues. The CDR3 spells CASSARTSEGNEQFF. Here the CDR3 DNA reads TGTGCCAGCAGCGCCCGGACTAGCGAAGGCAATGAGCAGTTCTTC.

V is TRBV4-1 and J is TRBJ1-1; D is perhaps TRBD1 (5 bases). CDR3 length: 14 amino acids. From germline, CDR1 is MGHRA and CDR2 YSYEKL. V was pared by 5 bases and J by 4 bases, with 14 bases between. The CDR3 coding sequence is TGCGCCAGCAGCTCCGGGTGGGGCGGCACTGAAGCTTTCTTT. It specifies CASSSGWGGTEAFF.

The chain couples TRBV7-3 to TRBJ1-1, with 7 bases aligning to TRBD1. V shed 5 bases, J shed 1 base, and the junction held 7 bases outside the gene matches. Germline CDR1 SGHTA, CDR2 FQGTGA. The CDR3 has 15 residues. For the CDR3, the DNA is TGTGCCAGCAGCGAGCGACAGGGAGGGAACACTGAAGCTTTCTTT. Translated, it gives CASSERQGGNTEAFF.

The count of this clone is one. DNA for the CDR3: TGTGCCAGCAGTTACGGAGGACAGTCCTCTGGAAACACCATATATTTT. Translation: CASSYGGQSSGNTIYF. This rearrangement joins TRBV6-2 or TRBV6-3 to TRBJ1-3; D is perhaps TRBD1 (6 bases). The germline V gene encodes CDR1 MNHEY and CDR2 SVGEGT. The CDR3 sequence is 16 residues long. V was cut by 2 bases and J by 0 bases, with 11 bases left in between.

This chain joins TRBV5-6 and TRBJ2-5; TRBD1 matches at 8 bases. Trimming cost V 3 bases and J 1 base; bases outside gene matches: 2. From germline, CDR1 is SGHDT and CDR2 YYEEEE. This CDR3 contains 14 residues. The CDR3 reads CASSSQGVQETQYF. As DNA, the CDR3 is TGTGCCAGCAGCTCACAGGGGGTCCAAGAGACCCAGTACTTC.

The chain employs TRBV21-1 and TRBJ2-7; the table's TRBD2 call for D was not verified on the DNA. TRBV21-1 is recorded as a pseudogene. This CDR3 is 18 amino acids long. The CDR3 nucleotides are TGTGCCAGCAGCAAAGTTTTCGGGAGGGATCCTAATACCTACGAGCAGTACTTC. Amino acid sequence: CASSKVFGRDPNTYEQYF.

The CDR3 DNA reads as TGTGCCAGCAGCTTACCTAGCGGGAGGCGGACCCAGTACTTC. This gives the protein CASSLPSGRRTQYF. The chain uses TRBV7-9 and TRBJ2-5, with 11 bases lining up with TRBD2. Losses at the gene ends were 2 bases for V and 7 bases for J; bases not matched to a gene: 3. This CDR3 is 14 amino acids long. Germline CDR1 reads SEHNR; CDR2 reads FQNEAQ (reference sequence).

The chain joins TRBV27 to TRBJ2-3, with 8 nucleotides matching TRBD1. This CDR3 comprises 16 residues. Trimming at V came to 2 bases and at J to 9 bases, leaving 13 bases not matched to a gene. CDR1 and CDR2 (germline): MNHEY, SMNVEV (reference sequence). CDR3 nucleotide sequence: TGTGCCAGCAGTTTACTGGACAGGGACCCGGGGAGAACGCAGTATTTT. Its protein is CASSLLDRDPGRTQYF.

V is TRBV29-1 and J is TRBJ2-1, with 8 bases identical to TRBD2. Germline values: CDR1 SQVTM, CDR2 ANQGSEA. After removal of 6 bases from V and 3 bases from J, the junction contained 10 bases not matched to a gene. This CDR3 comprises 15 residues. CDR3 in DNA: TGCAGCGTCCACAACCGGGAGGGCCACTACAATGAGCAGTTCTTC. Its protein product is CSVHNREGHYNEQFF.

V gene TRBV11-2 combines with J gene TRBJ2-3; 11 bases fit TRBD2. The J segment lost 5 bases and the V segment lost 5 bases, leaving 15 bases of the junction unmatched. Germline CDR1 and CDR2: SGHAT and FQNNGV. This CDR3 is built from 18 residues. As DNA, the CDR3 is TGTGCCAGCAGCCCAGGATCCTTAGCGGGGGGGAAAAAAGATACGCAGTATTTT. It codes for CASSPGSLAGGKKDTQYF. Looking up the rest from reference TRBV11-2 and TRBJ2-3 gives the full variable domain: EAGVAQSPRYKIIEKRQSVAFWCNPISGHATLYWYQQILGQGPKLLIQFQNNGVVDDSQLPKDRFSAERLKGVDSTLKIQPAKLEDSAVYLCASSPGSLAGGKKDTQYFGPGTRLTVL.

This chain joins TRBV9 and TRBJ2-1, with 8 positions matching TRBD2. The CDR3 is 16 residues long. CDR1 SGDLS and CDR2 YYNGEE come from the germline V gene. V was clipped by 0 bases and J by 10 bases; unmatched bases: 12. CDR3 coding DNA: TGTGCCAGCAGCGTAGCTCCCGGTAGCGGGGACACGGAGCAGTTCTTC. Its protein is CASSVAPGSGDTEQFF.

This chain joins TRBV5-6 and TRBJ1-5; the D gene is possibly TRBD1 (5 bases). CDR3 length equals 16 residues. Trimming removed 0 bases from V and 5 bases from J, with 15 bases in between. The V gene's germline CDR1 is SGHDT and CDR2 YYEEEE. The CDR3 region is CASSLGGLGWDQPQHF. The CDR3 DNA reads TGTGCCAGCAGCTTGGGGGGACTGGGGTGGGATCAGCCCCAGCATTTT.

The rearrangement uses TRBV14 and TRBJ1-4, with a weak D call TRBD1 (5 bases). Germline CDR1 reads SGHDN; CDR2 reads FVKESK. This CDR3 has 18 amino acids. V lost 5 bases and J lost 0, with 19 bases in between. In DNA form, the CDR3 reads TGTGCCAGCAGCGAAAGGGGACTTCTTCCGACAACTAATGAAAAACTGTTTTTT. This sequence encodes CASSERGLLPTTNEKLFF.

The J gene is TRBJ1-5, the V gene TRBV3-1 (or the pseudogene TRBV3-2); D unresolved. Germline V gene lookup returns CDR1 LGHDT and CDR2 YNNKEL (reference sequence). The CDR3 spans 16 residues. V was pared by 0 bases and J by 0 bases, with 9 bases between. CDR3 loop: CASSQDPPYSNQPQHF. In DNA form, the CDR3 reads TGTGCCAGCAGCCAAGATCCTCCGTATAGCAATCAGCCCCAGCATTTT.

The chain links TRBV14 to TRBJ1-2; no definite D call. CDR1 SGHDN and CDR2 FVKESK come from the germline V gene. CDR3 length: 14 residues. The germline V and J ends were trimmed by 1 base and 7 bases, with 13 bases remaining between them. The CDR3 sequence: CASSQVRSGAGYTF. CDR3 coding DNA: TGTGCCAGCAGCCAAGTTCGTTCGGGAGCTGGCTACACCTTC. Filled out from reference TRBV14 and TRBJ1-2, the complete variable domain reads EAGVTQFPSHSVIEKGQTVTLRCDPISGHDNLYWYRRVMGKEIKFLLHFVKESKQDESGMPNNRFLAERTGGTYSTLKVQPAELEDSGVYFCASSQVRSGAGYTFGSGTRLTVV.

The V and J genes are TRBV18 and TRBJ1-1; D gene uncertain. The CDR3 has 14 amino acids. V lost 2 bases, J lost 6 bases, and 13 bases lay in between. Germline V gene data show CDR1 as KGHSH and CDR2 as LQKENI. This CDR3 reads CASSPSQASSEAFF. CDR3 sequence (DNA): TGTGCCAGCTCACCAAGCCAGGCCTCGTCTGAAGCTTTCTTT. Complete variable domain (other parts from reference TRBV18 and TRBJ1-1): NAGVMQNPRHLVRRRGQEARLRCSPMKGHSHVYWYRQLPEEGLKFMVYLQKENIIDESGMPKERFSAEFPKEGPSILRIQQVVRGDSAAYFCASSPSQASSEAFFGQGTRLTVV.

The chain has TRBV15 and TRBJ1-2; D may be TRBD1 (6 bases). V gave up 3 bases and J gave up 0 bases, with 20 bases separating them. CDR1 is LNHNV and CDR2 is YYDKDF in the germline V gene (reference sequence). The CDR3 has 18 residues. The CDR3, as DNA: TGTGCCACCAGCAGCCCGCTCCCCTCGTACAGGGCTAACTATGGCTACACCTTC. Amino acid sequence: CATSSPLPSYRANYGYTF.

The count of this clone is one. The chain combines TRBV3-1 (or the pseudogene TRBV3-2) with TRBJ1-5; D unresolved. This CDR3 spans 13 amino acids. V was clipped by 5 bases and J by 6 bases, with 11 bases between them. Germline lookup yields CDR1 LGHDT and CDR2 YNNKEL (reference sequence). In nucleotides, the CDR3 is TGTGCCAGCAGCACCTCGAGGAGTCAGCCCCAGCATTTT. This gives the protein CASSTSRSQPQHF.

As DNA, the CDR3 is TGTGCCAGCAAAGGGGGGGTATGGAATCAGCCCCAGCATTTT. The encoded protein is CASKGGVWNQPQHF. The gene calls are TRBV2 and TRBJ1-5; TRBD1 is a possible D gene (6 bases). The CDR3 runs to 14 residues. From germline, CDR1 is SNHLY and CDR2 FYNNEI. V dropped 7 bases and J dropped 4 bases, with 14 bases sitting between them. The full variable domain, its missing parts supplied by reference TRBV2 and TRBJ1-5, is EPEVTQTPSHQVTQMGQEVILRCVPISNHLYFYWYRQILGQKVEFLVSFYNNEISEKSEIFDDQFSVERPDGSNFTLKIRSTKLEDSAMYFCASKGGVWNQPQHFGDGTRLSIL.

This clone has just one count. The rearrangement uses TRBV9 and TRBJ2-1, with 12 bases fitting TRBD2. This CDR3 is 14 amino acids long. CDR1 and CDR2 (germline): SGDLS, YYNGEE. V was pared by 5 bases and J by 10 bases, with 7 bases of the junction left unmatched. CDR3 loop: CASRRTSGIGEQFF. In DNA, the CDR3 is TGTGCCAGCAGACGGACTAGCGGGATCGGAGAGCAGTTCTTC.

The chain joins TRBV5-1 to TRBJ2-2; 8 nucleotides align to TRBD1. Germline V gene lookup returns CDR1 SGHRS and CDR2 YFSETQ. V lost 2 bases to trimming and J lost 0 bases; unmatched junction nucleotides: 6. The CDR3 loop spans 17 amino acids. CDR3 residues: CASSFDRGPTNTGELFF. CDR3 nucleotides: TGCGCCAGCAGCTTTGACAGGGGCCCCACGAACACCGGGGAGCTGTTTTTT.

V is TRBV2 and J is TRBJ2-7, with unresolved D. The length of the CDR3 is 11 residues. V gave up 2 bases and J gave up 7 bases, with 6 bases separating them. The germline V gene encodes CDR1 SNHLY and CDR2 FYNNEI. This chain's CDR3 is CASSESGEQYV. The CDR3 region has the DNA TGTGCCAGCAGTGAATCAGGAGAGCAGTACGTC.

This clone was detected once. V is TRBV10-2 and J is TRBJ1-3; no firm D call. Looked up from germline, CDR1 is WSHSY and CDR2 is SAAADI. V lost 3 bases to trimming and J lost 2 bases, with 5 bases between them. The CDR3 runs to 13 residues. Here the CDR3 DNA reads TGCGCCAGCAGTGATTTCGCTGGAAACACCATATATTTT. Translated: CASSDFAGNTIYF.

The genes are TRBV6-1 and TRBJ2-7; D might be TRBD1 (5 bases). The CDR3 sequence is 13 residues long. CDR1 and CDR2 from the germline V gene are MNHNS and SASEGT. Between the trimmed V and J ends, which lost 2 bases and 2 bases, there was a span of 7 bases. This chain's CDR3 is CASSERQTYEQYF. The CDR3, as DNA: TGTGCCAGCAGTGAACGACAGACCTACGAGCAGTACTTC.

The V and J genes are TRBV18 and TRBJ2-6; D is unclear. CDR1 is KGHSH and CDR2 is LQKENI in the germline V gene. The CDR3 length is 14 residues. V lost 3 bases to trimming and J lost 1 base, with 4 bases between them. CDR3 in DNA: TGTGCCAGCTCACCGACTTCTGGGGCCAACGTCCTGACTTTC. Translated, it gives CASSPTSGANVLTF. The entire variable domain, with the rest obtained from reference TRBV18 and TRBJ2-6, is as follows: NAGVMQNPRHLVRRRGQEARLRCSPMKGHSHVYWYRQLPEEGLKFMVYLQKENIIDESGMPKERFSAEFPKEGPSILRIQQVVRGDSAAYFCASSPTSGANVLTFGAGSRLTVL.

The gene calls are TRBV14 and TRBJ1-3, with D hard to call. Deletions cut 1 base from V and 4 bases from J, with 5 bases between. This CDR3 region has 13 residues. Germline CDR1 is SGHDN and CDR2 is FVKESK. The chain's CDR3 is CASSQAVGNTIYF. CDR3 DNA: TGTGCCAGCAGCCAAGCCGTCGGAAACACCATATATTTT.

The chain is built from TRBV2 and TRBJ2-6; D is ambiguous. The length of the CDR3 is 15 residues. Germline V lookup: CDR1 SNHLY, CDR2 FYNNEI. V lost 4 bases and J 1 base, leaving 8 bases between the germline ends. CDR3 loop: CASSGDTSGANVLTF. CDR3 coding DNA: TGTGCCAGCAGTGGTGACACTTCTGGGGCCAACGTCCTGACTTTC.

V usage is TRBV30 and J usage is TRBJ1-2; TRBD1 is a possible D gene (6 bases). CDR1 GTSNPN and CDR2 SVGIG come from the germline V gene (reference sequence). Trimming took off 5 bases at V and 4 bases at J, with 8 bases between the two ends. CDR3 length: 11 amino acids. The DNA for the CDR3 is TGTGCCTGGTTACAGGGCTATGGCTACACCTTC. This sequence encodes CAWLQGYGYTF.

The genes are TRBV5-6 and TRBJ1-1; D is possibly TRBD1 (5 bases). Germline loops: CDR1 SGHDT, CDR2 YYEEEE. This CDR3 comprises 14 residues. V was shortened by 3 bases and J by 5 bases, with 14 bases between the two germline ends. Here the CDR3 reads CASSWGGARTEAFF. The CDR3 nucleotides are TGTGCCAGCAGCTGGGGTGGGGCGCGGACTGAAGCTTTCTTT.

The chain employs TRBV3-1 (or the pseudogene TRBV3-2) and TRBJ2-7; no definite D call. V was cut by 1 base and J by 6 bases, with 7 bases left in between. The germline gives CDR1 LGHDT, CDR2 YNNKEL (reference sequence). The CDR3 totals 12 residues. CDR3 residues: CASSQGSSEQYF. Here the CDR3 DNA reads TGTGCCAGCAGCCAAGGTAGTAGCGAGCAGTACTTC.

The CDR3 is CASSQVMGSGYTF. In nucleotides, the CDR3 is TGCGCCAGCAGCCAAGTTATGGGCTCTGGCTACACCTTC. This chain joins TRBV4-1 and TRBJ1-2; D is uncertain. The V gene lost 1 base and the J gene lost 7 bases, with 10 bases spanning the gap. Germline-derived CDR1 and CDR2 are MGHRA and YSYEKL. The CDR3 is 13 amino acids.